These 9 T cell receptor beta chains were all obtained from the same sample, sequenced in a study of Tregs in tolerant kidney transplant recipients. Libraries were prepared by immunoSEQ multiplex PCR; TCRdb keeps only in-frame clonotypes and omits some of them. Here the sample table reports around 48,000 clones. This material consisted of CD4+ T cells from blood, taken before the transplant. The receptors originated from a human donor who received a combined kidney and bone marrow transplant.

Comments on this clone: Read coverage stops 3 residues before the CDR3 terminus; the germline J gene supplies the remainder. This chain connects TRBV20-1 to TRBJ2-3; 9 bases line up with TRBD2. J was trimmed by 5 bases and V by 0 bases; bases with no gene match: 9. Germline V gene data show CDR1 as DFQATT and CDR2 as SNEGSKA (reference sequence). The CDR3 runs 16 residues. CDR3 DNA (partial): TGCAGTGCTAGAGAATTTAGCGGGAGAGGTGTAGATACG. This gives the protein CSAREFSGRGVDT. The entire CDR3 protein reads CSAREFSGRGVDTQYF.

Details on this clone: Sequencing ends 3 residues short of the CDR3 end; the germline J gene provides the rest. The chain couples TRBV7-8 to TRBJ1-5; tentatively, D is TRBD1 (6 bases). Trimming left V 1 base short and J 6 bases short, with 16 bases between. This CDR3 contains 16 residues. Looked up from germline, CDR1 is SGHVS and CDR2 is FQNEAQ. The sequenced part of the CDR3 DNA is TGTGCCAGCAGCTTAGAAACCAGGGGAGGGAGTCAGCCC. This translates into CASSLETRGGSQP. From start to end, the CDR3 is CASSLETRGGSQPQHF.

Remarks on this clone: Read sequence stops 3 residues before the CDR3 end, and the germline J gene provides the missing end. This sequence joins TRBV19 and TRBJ1-2; D is unclear. The CDR3 is 15 amino acids. The V and J ends lost 1 base and 4 bases respectively, with 13 bases between them. Looked up from germline, CDR1 is LNHDA and CDR2 is SQIVND (reference sequence). The CDR3: CASSIASAGGYGYTF. Partial CDR3 DNA: TGTGCCAGTAGTATAGCGTCCGCAGGTGGCTATGGC. Based on the CDR3 plus reference TRBV19 and TRBJ1-2, the full variable domain is DGGITQSPKYLFRKEGQNVTLSCEQNLNHDAMYWYRQDPGQGLRLIYYSQIVNDFQKGDIAEGYSVSREKKESFPLTVTSAQKNPTAFYLCASSIASAGGYGYTFGSGTRLTVV.

As regards this clone: The read finishes 3 residues shy of the CDR3 end, and the germline J gene is used to complete it. V gene TRBV5-6 combines with J gene TRBJ2-7; D is possibly TRBD1 (5 bases). Germline-derived CDR1 and CDR2 are SGHDT and YYEEEE. This CDR3 is built from 14 residues. V was trimmed by 1 base and J by 2 bases, leaving 10 bases between them. The CDR3 bases that were read are TGTGCCAGCAGCTTGCCAACAGGAACCTACGAG. Translating it yields CASSLPTGTYE. The full CDR3 protein reads CASSLPTGTYEQYF.

With regard to this clone: The CDR3 extends 3 residues past the end of the read, so its final part is completed from the germline J gene. The chain carries TRBV19 and TRBJ1-5, with D perhaps matching TRBD1 (6 bases). V was pared by 5 bases and J by 0 bases, with 14 bases between. CDR1 is LNHDA, CDR2 SQIVND, per germline (reference sequence). The CDR3 runs to 16 residues. The CDR3 loop reads CASSRGQPNSNQPQHF. Partial CDR3 DNA: TGTGCCAGTAGTCGCGGACAGCCTAATAGCAATCAGCCC.

On this clone: Read sequence stops 3 residues before the CDR3 end, and the germline J gene provides the missing end. The V gene is TRBV7-9, the J gene TRBJ1-4; 7 bases match TRBD1. This CDR3 has 15 amino acids. CDR1 and CDR2 from the germline V gene are SEHNR and FQNEAQ (reference sequence). Incomplete CDR3 DNA: TGTGCCAGCAGCTTAAGGGAAGTGGGGGACAGCAAA. This encodes CASSLREVGDSK. The whole CDR3 region reads CASSLREVGDSKLFF.

In regard to this clone: The read gets to within 3 residues of the CDR3 end, and the germline J gene fills in the rest. The V call is TRBV20-1, the J call TRBJ1-5; 7 nucleotides line up with TRBD1. The CDR3 consists of 16 residues. The junction had 8 bases not matched to a gene; V was cut back by 1 base and J by 2 bases. Germline CDR1 is DFQATT and CDR2 is SNEGSKA (reference sequence). CDR3 region: CSARVTGDRGNQPQHF. CDR3 DNA (partial): TGCAGTGCTAGAGTAACAGGGGATAGGGGCAATCAGCCC.

Notes on this clone: The DNA ends 3 residues before the CDR3 does, and the rest of the CDR3 is filled in from the germline J gene. V is TRBV19 and J is TRBJ1-1; 8 nucleotides match TRBD1. CDR3 size: 14 residues. CDR1 is LNHDA and CDR2 is SQIVND in the germline V gene (reference sequence). V lost 4 bases and J lost 4; bases outside the gene matches: 5. This CDR3 reads CASSRQGLGTEAFF. CDR3 bases read: TGTGCCAGTAGTAGACAGGGGCTGGGCACTGAA.

A remark on this clone: Read data end 3 residues before the CDR3 end; the end is taken from the germline J gene. This chain uses TRBV10-3 with TRBJ2-3; D is unresolved. This CDR3 region has 12 residues. CDR1 and CDR2 (germline): ENHRY, SYGVKD. V shed 10 bases and J shed 4 bases, with 12 bases lying between them. The CDR3 reads CATATGADTQYF. CDR3 bases read: TGTGCCACCGCGACGGGTGCAGATACG.